The 32 T cell receptor beta chains reported below all come from one sample, sequenced in a study of spatial heterogeneity in lung cancer. Time point here: sample taken at primary tumor resection. The authors sequenced whole RNA from tumor, nontumor lung or frozen PBMC without sorting. TCRdb redid the calling of the 5' RACE reads with MiXCR, one entry per CDR3 protein. Of around 75,000 distinct CDR3 sequences detected, roughly 15% appear once; the ten largest clones hold approximately 7%. Sequenced material: PBMCs, taken at surgery. These receptors were collected from a male donor with early-stage non-small cell lung cancer.

The genes are TRBV6-2 or TRBV6-3 and TRBJ2-2, with TRBD1 as a possible D gene (5 bases). V was cut by 2 bases and J by 5 bases, with 12 bases left in between. Germline V lookup: CDR1 MNHEY, CDR2 SVGEGT. CDR3 length: 15 residues. CDR3 protein: CASSYAGLKTGELFF. CDR3 nucleotides: TGTGCCAGCAGTTACGCAGGGTTGAAAACCGGGGAGCTGTTTTTT.

The chain recombines TRBV10-3 with TRBJ1-3; 9 bases match TRBD1. Germline V gene lookup returns CDR1 ENHRY and CDR2 SYGVKD. Losses at the gene ends were 2 bases for V and 3 bases for J; bases not matched to a gene: 8. This CDR3 is built from 17 residues. CDR3 amino acids: CAISEAGTGFGGNTIYF. CDR3 DNA sequence: TGTGCCATCAGTGAGGCCGGGACAGGGTTTGGTGGAAACACCATATATTTT.

Regarding this clonotype: It may be a read error: a sequence one base away is much more abundant. The chain uses TRBV29-1 and TRBJ2-7; D remains ambiguous. In germline, CDR1 is SQVTM, CDR2 ANQGSEA. CDR3 size: 11 residues. The CDR3 nucleotides are TGCATCGTTGAGGTGGACGGCGAGCAGTACTTC. It codes for CIVEVDGEQYF.

This clonotype was observed a handful of times. The chain combines TRBV7-8 with TRBJ1-2, with D unclear. CDR1 SGHVS and CDR2 FQNEAQ come from the germline V gene. There are 16 residues in the CDR3. V was cut by 5 bases and J by 6 bases, with 22 bases left in between. The CDR3 is CASSPTTGSLSDGYTF. CDR3 in DNA: TGTGCCAGCAGCCCGACGACCGGGAGTTTGTCGGATGGCTACACCTTC.

This clonotype was detected a few times. V is TRBV20-1 and J is TRBJ2-3, with 7 bases aligning to TRBD2. V lost 6 bases to trimming and J lost 1 base; unmatched junction nucleotides: 4. The V gene's germline CDR1 is DFQATT and CDR2 SNEGSKA (reference sequence). This CDR3 region has 13 residues. The chain's CDR3 is CSALAGGTDTQYF. In DNA form, the CDR3 reads TGCAGTGCCCTTGCGGGAGGCACAGATACGCAGTATTTT.

In its sample, this clonotype was seen many times. The rearrangement uses TRBV24-1 and TRBJ2-3; D remains unclear. Germline CDR1 reads KGHDR; CDR2 reads SFDVKD. V lost 7 bases, J lost 4 bases, and 11 bases lay in between. The CDR3 sequence is 13 residues long. The CDR3 bases are TGTGCCACCAGCGCGGTAATAGCAGATACGCAGTATTTT. Residues: CATSAVIADTQYF.

This clonotype was observed a few times. The chain links TRBV7-8 to TRBJ1-2; tentatively, D is TRBD1 (6 bases). The germline V gene encodes CDR1 SGHVS and CDR2 FQNEAQ. V dropped 4 bases and J dropped 8 bases, with 14 bases sitting between them. The CDR3 length is 13 residues. The CDR3 region is CASSWDTVDGYTF. The CDR3 bases are TGTGCCAGCAGCTGGGACACCGTGGACGGCTACACCTTC.

This clonotype was counted at least ten times. This rearrangement joins TRBV2 to TRBJ2-1; tentatively, D is TRBD2 (5 bases). CDR3 length: 15 amino acids. Germline CDR1 SNHLY, CDR2 FYNNEI. V was trimmed by 4 bases and J by 0 bases, leaving 10 bases between them. DNA of the CDR3: TGTGCCAGCAGTGGGACTCCCAGCTCCTACAATGAGCAGTTCTTC. Translating it yields CASSGTPSSYNEQFF.

There are a few counts of this clonotype. This chain links TRBV20-1 with TRBJ2-7, with 8 bases that match TRBD2. Germline CDR1 is DFQATT and CDR2 is SNEGSKA (reference sequence). The CDR3 consists of 15 residues. The V gene end was trimmed by 5 bases and the J gene end by 0 bases; junction bases not matched to a gene: 9. CDR3 bases: TGCAGTGCTTCTACTCTCAGCGGGAGCTCCTACGAGCAGTACTTC. This sequence encodes CSASTLSGSSYEQYF.

This chain joins TRBV19 and TRBJ2-1; weak D call: TRBD1 (5 bases). CDR3 length: 16 residues. Germline V CDR1 and CDR2: LNHDA, SQIVND (reference sequence). V lost 10 bases, J lost 6 bases, and 25 bases lay in between. CDR3 in amino acids: CATTPRHQLGANEQFF. For the CDR3, the DNA is TGTGCCACCACCCCCCGCCACCAATTAGGGGCCAATGAGCAGTTCTTC.

In this sample, this clonotype turned up many times. The V and J genes are TRBV14 and TRBJ2-2; maybe TRBD2 (5 bases). CDR3 size: 17 residues. V lost 0 bases and J lost 6, with 17 bases in between. Germline CDR1 SGHDN, CDR2 FVKESK. This CDR3 reads CASSQDKDWKGAGELFF. The CDR3 bases are TGTGCCAGCAGCCAAGATAAGGATTGGAAGGGAGCCGGGGAGCTGTTTTTT.

This chain uses TRBV6-6 with TRBJ1-1, with D maybe TRBD1 (5 bases). V lost 4 bases and J lost 8, with 20 bases in between. The CDR3 spans 15 residues. Germline CDR1 MNHNY, CDR2 SVGAGI (reference sequence). CDR3 residues: CASSLPPGTKDEAFF. DNA of the CDR3: TGTGCCAGCAGTTTACCACCCGGGACTAAGGACGAAGCTTTCTTT.

In this sample, this clonotype turned up a few times. The rearrangement joins TRBV7-2 to TRBJ1-1; D might be TRBD1 (6 bases). V gave up 5 bases and J gave up 4 bases, with 14 bases separating them. CDR3 length: 14 residues. CDR1 and CDR2 (germline): SGHTA, FQGNSA. CDR3 in amino acids: CASSKNTGPTEAFF. DNA of the CDR3: TGTGCCAGCAGCAAGAACACAGGGCCCACTGAAGCTTTCTTT.

There are a few counts of this clonotype. This rearrangement joins TRBV5-1 to TRBJ2-7; D remains unclear. The CDR3 spans 14 residues. Germline CDR1 is SGHRS and CDR2 is YFSETQ. Trimming removed 0 bases from V and 3 bases from J, with 10 bases in between. CDR3 sequence reads: CASSLEAAYYEQYF. The CDR3 DNA follows: TGCGCCAGCAGCTTGGAGGCAGCCTACTACGAGCAGTACTTC.

The rearrangement links TRBV11-2 to TRBJ2-3; no firm D call. This CDR3 contains 13 residues. Germline CDR1 SGHAT, CDR2 FQNNGV. Trimming left V 5 bases short and J 2 bases short, with 8 bases between. The CDR3: CASSLLDTDTQYF. The CDR3, as DNA: TGTGCCAGCAGCCTCCTGGACACAGATACGCAGTATTTT.

This clonotype was seen more than once but under ten times. The chain combines TRBV4-1 with TRBJ1-2; 9 nucleotides line up with TRBD1. V lost 4 bases, J lost 4 bases, and 7 bases stayed unmatched. Looked up from germline, CDR1 is MGHRA and CDR2 is YSYEKL. The CDR3 is 15 residues long. DNA of the CDR3: TGCGCCAGCAGCCCAAAACAGGGGGCTGGCTATGGCTACACCTTC. Amino acid sequence: CASSPKQGAGYGYTF.

Ten or more counts support this clonotype. The chain is built from TRBV2 and TRBJ2-7; D is ambiguous. Germline V gene data show CDR1 as SNHLY and CDR2 as FYNNEI. V gave up 7 bases and J gave up 0 bases, with 10 bases separating them. The CDR3 length is 13 residues. CDR3 bases: TGTGCCAGCACACCCCCAGACTCCTACGAGCAGTACTTC. Protein: CASTPPDSYEQYF.

This clonotype was counted at least ten times. J is TRBJ2-3 and V is TRBV11-2, with 9 bases identical to TRBD2. With 5 bases clipped from V and 5 bases from J, the junction kept 8 bases outside the gene matches. CDR1 is SGHAT, CDR2 FQNNGV, per germline. This CDR3 is built from 15 residues. The CDR3 spells CASSPGTSYLDTQYF. In DNA form, the CDR3 reads TGTGCCAGCAGCCCCGGGACTAGCTATTTAGATACGCAGTATTTT.

This clonotype has at least ten counts. The chain employs TRBV9 and TRBJ1-2; TRBD1 is a possible D gene (6 bases). V lost 2 bases, J lost 0 bases, and 14 bases lay in between. Germline V gene data show CDR1 as SGDLS and CDR2 as YYNGEE. CDR3 length: 16 residues. CDR3: CASSVFDRLSNYGYTF. CDR3 DNA: TGTGCCAGCAGCGTTTTTGACAGGCTCTCTAACTATGGCTACACCTTC.

The CDR3 DNA reads as TGCGCCAGCAGCCCTGGAGGGCTCCAAGAGACCCAGTACTTC. As protein: CASSPGGLQETQYF. The chain has TRBV5-1 and TRBJ2-5; the D gene is possibly TRBD2 (6 bases). V lost 4 bases and J lost 1, with 11 bases in between. Germline loops: CDR1 SGHRS, CDR2 YFSETQ. The CDR3 length is 14 residues. The full variable domain, in which reference TRBV5-1 and TRBJ2-5 provide the parts outside the CDR3, is KAGVTQTPRYLIKTRGQQVTLSCSPISGHRSVSWYQQTPGQGLQFLFEYFSETQRNKGNFPGRFSGRQFSNSRSEMNVSTLELGDSALYLCASSPGGLQETQYFGPGTRLLVL.

There are a few counts of this clonotype. The chain carries TRBV12-3 or TRBV12-4 and TRBJ2-7, with 8 bases lining up with TRBD1. Trimming removed 6 bases from V and 3 bases from J; junction bases left unmatched: 10. The CDR3 has 15 amino acids. CDR3 sequence: CASRSGTGGGYEQYF. In DNA form, the CDR3 reads TGTGCCAGCAGGTCCGGGACAGGAGGGGGCTACGAGCAGTACTTC.

A few counts support this clonotype. The rearrangement uses TRBV5-1 and TRBJ2-7; D not certain. V lost 3 bases and J lost 7, with 11 bases in between. The CDR3 totals 12 residues. CDR1 is SGHRS and CDR2 is YFSETQ in the germline V gene. This CDR3 is CASSYRPGEQYF. CDR3 coding DNA: TGCGCCAGCAGCTACCGACCGGGTGAGCAGTACTTC.

This clonotype was seen a few times. This chain links TRBV7-7 with TRBJ2-2; tentatively, D is TRBD2 (5 bases). The CDR3 has 14 amino acids. With 4 bases removed from V and 0 bases from J, the gap between germline ends came to 6 bases. Per the germline V gene, CDR1 is SSHAT and CDR2 is FNYEAQ (reference sequence). Written as DNA, the CDR3 is TGTGCCAGCAGCTCGGGAACGAACACCGGGGAGCTGTTTTTT. Translating it yields CASSSGTNTGELFF.

V gene TRBV12-3 or TRBV12-4 combines with J gene TRBJ1-5; 10 bases align to TRBD1. Losses at the gene ends were 2 bases for V and 4 bases for J; bases not matched to a gene: 2. The CDR3 is 15 amino acids. This CDR3 is CASSLPGQGNQPQHF. CDR3 DNA: TGTGCCAGCAGTTTACCGGGACAGGGGAATCAGCCCCAGCATTTT.

The chain is built from TRBV7-8 and TRBJ1-4; D uncertain. V lost 4 bases to trimming and J lost 0 bases, with 9 bases between them. CDR1 and CDR2 (germline): SGHVS, FQNEAQ. This CDR3 is built from 15 residues. CDR3 sequence reads: CASSSEAATNEKLFF. The CDR3 region has the DNA TGTGCCAGCAGCTCTGAGGCCGCAACTAATGAAAAACTGTTTTTT.

The chain uses TRBV6-2 or TRBV6-3 and TRBJ1-1; D ambiguous. V lost 0 bases and J 4 bases, leaving 21 bases between the germline ends. This CDR3 spans 18 amino acids. The germline CDR1 and CDR2 sequences are MNHEY and SVGEGT. The CDR3 sequence: CASSYSYGTPYSSTEAFF. Written as DNA, the CDR3 is TGTGCCAGCAGTTACTCGTACGGTACCCCGTACTCGAGCACTGAAGCTTTCTTT.

This rearrangement joins TRBV6-2 or TRBV6-3 to TRBJ1-2; weak D call: TRBD1 (5 bases). CDR1 is MNHEY, CDR2 SVGEGT, per germline. The CDR3 covers 13 residues. V lost 6 bases to trimming and J lost 2 bases, with 10 bases between them. As DNA, the CDR3 is TGTGCCAGCAGCCGGGACCTGAACTATGGCTACACCTTC. Translating gives CASSRDLNYGYTF.

This chain uses TRBV18 with TRBJ2-3; no reliable D call. Looked up from germline, CDR1 is KGHSH and CDR2 is LQKENI. V lost 6 bases and J lost 2, with 9 bases in between. The CDR3 spans 13 residues. This CDR3 is CASSPDPTDTQYF. Here the CDR3 DNA reads TGTGCCAGCTCTCCCGATCCCACAGATACGCAGTATTTT.

This chain connects TRBV29-1 to TRBJ2-3, with TRBD2 matching 7 bases. With V trimmed by 3 bases and J by 2 bases, 5 bases remained unmatched. Germline V gene sequence: CDR1 SQVTM, CDR2 ANQGSEA. This CDR3 has 14 residues. CDR3 residues: CSVDAGGTTDTQYF. For the CDR3, the DNA is TGCAGCGTTGACGCCGGGGGGACCACAGATACGCAGTATTTT.

The chain couples TRBV19 to TRBJ1-1; a weak D match, TRBD1 (6 bases). The CDR3 consists of 13 residues. Per germline, CDR1 LNHDA and CDR2 SQIVND (reference sequence). V dropped 0 bases and J dropped 11 bases, with 13 bases sitting between them. The CDR3 reads CASSIEPGAGAFF. The CDR3 region has the DNA TGTGCCAGTAGTATAGAACCGGGGGCGGGTGCTTTCTTT.

The gene calls are TRBV6-2 or TRBV6-3 and TRBJ2-3; D unclear. The CDR3 sequence is 11 residues long. V lost 8 bases and J 5 bases, leaving 8 bases between the germline ends. The V gene's germline CDR1 is MNHEY and CDR2 SVGEGT. The CDR3 DNA follows: TGTGCCAGCCGGGTGGGAGATACGCAGTATTTT. Translation gives CASRVGDTQYF.

This clonotype occurred a few times. The CDR3 protein is CASSLAGGNEQFF. CDR3 nucleotides: TGTGCCAGCAGTCTAGCGGGGGGCAATGAGCAGTTCTTC. The chain has TRBV28 and TRBJ2-1; 11 nucleotides align to TRBD2. Per the germline V gene, CDR1 is MDHEN and CDR2 is SYDVKM. J was trimmed by 6 bases and V by 5 bases; bases with no gene match: 0. CDR3 length equals 13 residues.